This T cell receptor beta chain was profiled in a study of Graves' ophthalmopathy and Graves' hyperthyroidism. Using RNA transcripts, the TCR beta CDR3 regions were amplified. An opening RT-PCR round employed HTBI primers and preceded a second-round multiplex PCR. TCRdb re-analysed the multiplex PCR reads in MiXCR, keeping a single row per CDR3 protein. This sample has over 40,000 distinct CDR3 sequences, with 50% found just once. Concerning this clonotype itself: Since the CDR3 does not end with the conserved phenylalanine or tryptophan, this likely comes from a read error.

A duration under 3 months, NOSPECS ≥4, CAS ≥3 and moderate-to-severe activity characterized the donors with ophthalmopathy. The diagnosis combined clinical symptoms, thyroxine, TRAb, thyroid ultrasound and orbital computed tomography scans. The V gene's germline CDR1 is ENHRY and CDR2 SYGVKD. The CDR3 spans 14 residues. This clonotype was obtained from an adult man with Graves' ophthalmopathy. The sample consisted of peripheral blood. This chain uses TRBV10-3 with TRBJ1-5; 8 positions agree with TRBD1. CDR3 DNA sequence: TGTGCCAGCAGTCAGGGGGCTCAAAATCAGCCCCAGCATCTT. Encoded protein: CASSQGAQNQPQHL.